The 11 T cell receptor beta chains below were found in one sample sequenced in a study of CD8+ T cells in alopecia areata. Sample treatment: oral pan-JAK inhibitor, 5-10 mg twice daily. Isolated RNA was reverse transcribed into cDNA used as the sequencing template. TCRdb keeps only in-frame clones here, not all; method: immunoSEQ multiplex PCR. Counted here are roughly 210,000 clones, around two fifths occurring once; the ten biggest clones make up around 2.5%. The specimen comprised CD4+ T cells sorted from blood, sampled at approximately week 36, from a patient treated with tofacitinib. These receptors all stem from a human donor with alopecia areata.

V and J are TRBV7-2 and TRBJ2-2, with a weak D call TRBD2 (6 bases). V lost 2 bases to trimming and J lost 8 bases, with 15 bases between them. The CDR3 covers 15 residues. Germline CDR1 is SGHTA and CDR2 is FQGNSA. CDR3: CASSLTGRGRGELFF. In DNA, the CDR3 is TGTGCCAGCAGCTTAACTGGGCGGGGCCGAGGGGAGCTGTTTTTT.

The chain combines TRBV30 with TRBJ2-5; D possibly corresponds to TRBD2 (6 bases). The CDR3 sequence is 12 residues long. Trimming took off 3 bases at V and 5 bases at J, with 10 bases between the two ends. CDR1 is GTSNPN, CDR2 SVGIG, per germline (reference sequence). The CDR3, as DNA: TGTGCCTGGAGGGGCGGAGGGGAGACCCAGTACTTC. Translating it yields CAWRGGGETQYF.

This sequence joins TRBV4-3 and TRBJ2-2; D not certain. This CDR3 has 19 residues. Germline values: CDR1 LGHNA, CDR2 YSLEER. V was clipped by 0 bases and J by 7 bases, with 24 bases between them. In DNA, the CDR3 is TGCGCCAGCAGCCAAGATCATACCGACCACCCGTTTCTGGACGGGGAGCTGTTTTTT. Translation: CASSQDHTDHPFLDGELFF.

This clone came up a few times. The chain carries TRBV11-2 and TRBJ2-1; TRBD2 agrees at 11 bases. The CDR3 totals 17 residues. CDR1 and CDR2 (germline): SGHAT, FQNNGV. V shed 2 bases, J shed 7 bases, and the junction held 10 bases outside the gene matches. As DNA, the CDR3 is TGTGCCAGCAGCTTAAGAACTAGCGGGAGAGGGGCGAATGAGCAGTTCTTC. Translating it yields CASSLRTSGRGANEQFF.

The chain recombines TRBV30 with TRBJ1-2; D perhaps matches TRBD1 (6 bases). The CDR3 consists of 14 residues. Germline assignment: CDR1 GTSNPN and CDR2 SVGIG (reference sequence). V dropped 8 bases and J dropped 3 bases, with 19 bases sitting between them. CDR3 sequence: CAGGARRRDYGYTF. The CDR3 region has the DNA TGTGCCGGGGGGGCGCGGCGTCGGGACTATGGCTACACCTTC.

This chain links TRBV2 with TRBJ1-1; D uncertain. The V end was cut by 4 bases, the J end by 5 bases, with 17 bases between. The CDR3 is 15 residues long. Germline V gene data show CDR1 as SNHLY and CDR2 as FYNNEI. CDR3 protein: CASSAVWRASTEAFF. For the CDR3, the DNA is TGTGCCAGCAGTGCCGTGTGGCGGGCCTCGACTGAAGCTTTCTTT.

The chain employs TRBV18 and TRBJ2-5, with D uncertain. Germline loops: CDR1 KGHSH, CDR2 LQKENI. The CDR3 extends over 14 amino acids. The V end was cut by 1 base, the J end by 5 bases, with 11 bases between. The CDR3 region has the DNA TGTGCCAGCTCACCACTGATAACAGCGGAGACCCAGTACTTC. This codes for CASSPLITAETQYF. Based on the CDR3 plus reference TRBV18 and TRBJ2-5, the full variable domain is NAGVMQNPRHLVRRRGQEARLRCSPMKGHSHVYWYRQLPEEGLKFMVYLQKENIIDESGMPKERFSAEFPKEGPSILRIQQVVRGDSAAYFCASSPLITAETQYFGPGTRLLVL.

A few counts support this clone. The chain uses TRBV30 and TRBJ2-7; no firm D call. The CDR3 consists of 12 residues. CDR1 is GTSNPN and CDR2 is SVGIG in the germline V gene (reference sequence). V lost 0 bases and J 6 bases, leaving 9 bases between the germline ends. CDR3 sequence: CAWSVRHSEQYF. The CDR3 nucleotides are TGTGCCTGGAGTGTACGGCACTCCGAGCAGTACTTC.

This chain links TRBV29-1 with TRBJ1-4; 7 bases are a match to TRBD1. CDR1 and CDR2 (germline): SQVTM, ANQGSEA. V gave up 4 bases and J gave up 4 bases; unmatched junction bases: 3. This CDR3 region has 13 residues. CDR3 sequence (DNA): TGCAGCGTTGTGGGGACAGTTAATGAAAAACTGTTTTTT. This sequence encodes CSVVGTVNEKLFF.

This chain connects TRBV30 to TRBJ1-1; no clear D gene. The V and J ends lost 2 bases and 1 base respectively, with 11 bases between them. Per germline, CDR1 GTSNPN and CDR2 SVGIG (reference sequence). The length of the CDR3 is 14 residues. CDR3 sequence reads: CAWSPRGENTEAFF. The DNA for the CDR3 is TGTGCCTGGAGTCCCCGCGGGGAGAACACTGAAGCTTTCTTT.

This clone was picked up a small number of times. The genes are TRBV29-1 and TRBJ1-2; 7 nucleotides line up with TRBD1. The trim removed 7 bases at V and 8 bases at J, leaving 10 bases unmatched. This CDR3 is 12 amino acids long. Germline V lookup: CDR1 SQVTM, CDR2 ANQGSEA. In DNA, the CDR3 is TGCAGCGACCGACAGGGCACGAGAGGCTACACCTTC. This translates into CSDRQGTRGYTF.